In its sample, the clone carrying this T cell receptor (beta chain) was seen many times. The data originate from a study of read filtering for tumor transcriptome and immune sequencing. V trimming: 0 bases; J trimming: 1 base; junction bases outside the gene matches: 11. CDR3 length: 18 amino acids. The V gene's germline CDR1 is DFQATT and CDR2 SNEGSKA (reference sequence). This library used around 0.4 ug RNA and molecular barcoded adaptors spanning alpha/delta and beta/gamma chains. Each CDR3 protein gets one entry after TCRdb re-called the reads with MiXCR. The table includes 60,000 to 80,000 distinct CDR3 sequences, more than 11% detected once.

The V and J genes are TRBV20-1 and TRBJ2-1; the match to TRBD2 covers 8 bases. The clonotype comes from a donor aged 40 or older with multiple myeloma. The source material was a population of CD138-negative cells sorted from bone marrow. For the CDR3, the DNA is TGCAGTGCTAGAGATTCGACTAGCGAGGGAAGATCCTACAATGAGCAGTTCTTC. It specifies CSARDSTSEGRSYNEQFF.